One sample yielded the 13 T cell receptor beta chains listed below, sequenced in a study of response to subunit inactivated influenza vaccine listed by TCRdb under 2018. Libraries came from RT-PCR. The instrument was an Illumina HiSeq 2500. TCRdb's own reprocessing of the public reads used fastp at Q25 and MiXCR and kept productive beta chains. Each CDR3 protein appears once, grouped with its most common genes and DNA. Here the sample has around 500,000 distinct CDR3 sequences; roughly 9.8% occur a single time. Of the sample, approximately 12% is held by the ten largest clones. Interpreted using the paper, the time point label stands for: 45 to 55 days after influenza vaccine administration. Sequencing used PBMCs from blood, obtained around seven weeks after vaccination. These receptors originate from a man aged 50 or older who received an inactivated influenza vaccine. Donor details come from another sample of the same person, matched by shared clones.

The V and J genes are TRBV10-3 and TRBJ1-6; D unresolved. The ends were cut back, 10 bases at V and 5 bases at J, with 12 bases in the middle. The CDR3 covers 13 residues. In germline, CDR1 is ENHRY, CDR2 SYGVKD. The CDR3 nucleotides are TGTGCCACACGGGGAGCCGATAATTCACCCCTCCACTTT. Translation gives CATRGADNSPLHF.

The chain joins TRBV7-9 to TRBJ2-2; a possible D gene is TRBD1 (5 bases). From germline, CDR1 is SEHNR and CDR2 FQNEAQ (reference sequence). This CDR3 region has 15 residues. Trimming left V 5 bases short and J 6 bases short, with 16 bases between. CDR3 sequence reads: CASSGRPYRSGELFF. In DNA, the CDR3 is TGTGCCAGCAGCGGCCGACCCTACAGGTCCGGGGAGCTGTTTTTT.

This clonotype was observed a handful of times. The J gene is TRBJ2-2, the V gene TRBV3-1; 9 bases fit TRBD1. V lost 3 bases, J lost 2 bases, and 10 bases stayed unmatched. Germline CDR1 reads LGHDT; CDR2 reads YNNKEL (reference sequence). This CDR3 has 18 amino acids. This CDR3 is CASSHRKPGQGNTGELFF. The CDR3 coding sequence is TGTGCCAGCAGCCATCGAAAACCGGGACAGGGAAACACCGGGGAGCTGTTTTTT.

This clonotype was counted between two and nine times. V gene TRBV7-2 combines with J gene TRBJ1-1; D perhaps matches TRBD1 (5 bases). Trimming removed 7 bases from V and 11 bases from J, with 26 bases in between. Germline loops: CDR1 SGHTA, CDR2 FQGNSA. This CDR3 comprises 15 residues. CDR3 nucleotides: TGTGCCAGCACCCACGGGGGGGGTGGCAGTGGAGTGGCTTTCTTT. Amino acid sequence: CASTHGGGGSGVAFF. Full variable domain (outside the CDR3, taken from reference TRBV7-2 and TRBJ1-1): GAGVSQSPSNKVTEKGKDVELRCDPISGHTALYWYRQSLGQGLEFLIYFQGNSAPDKSGLPSDRFSAERTGGSVSTLTIQRTQQEDSAVYLCASTHGGGGSGVAFFGQGTRLTVV.

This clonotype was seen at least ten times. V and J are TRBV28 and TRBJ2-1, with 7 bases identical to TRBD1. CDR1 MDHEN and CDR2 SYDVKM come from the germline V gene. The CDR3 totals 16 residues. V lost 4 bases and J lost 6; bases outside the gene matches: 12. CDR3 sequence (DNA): TGTGCCAGCAGTTCGAAGTGGGGACAGTTGAGCAATGAGCAGTTCTTC. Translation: CASSSKWGQLSNEQFF. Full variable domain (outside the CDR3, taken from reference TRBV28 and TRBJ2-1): DVKVTQSSRYLVKRTGEKVFLECVQDMDHENMFWYRQDPGLGLRLIYFSYDVKMKEKGDIPEGYSVSREKKERFSLILESASTNQTSMYLCASSSKWGQLSNEQFFGPGTRLTVL.

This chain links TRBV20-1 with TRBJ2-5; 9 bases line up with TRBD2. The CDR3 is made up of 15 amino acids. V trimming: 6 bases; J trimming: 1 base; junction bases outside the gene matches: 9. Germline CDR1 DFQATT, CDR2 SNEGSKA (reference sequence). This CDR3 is CSAVGSGSRQETQYF. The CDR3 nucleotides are TGCAGTGCCGTTGGTAGCGGGAGCCGCCAAGAGACCCAGTACTTC.

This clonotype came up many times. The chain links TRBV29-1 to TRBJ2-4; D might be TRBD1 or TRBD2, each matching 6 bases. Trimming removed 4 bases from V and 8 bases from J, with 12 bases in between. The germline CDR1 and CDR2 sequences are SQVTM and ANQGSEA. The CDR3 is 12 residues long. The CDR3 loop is CSVGGRGDIQYF. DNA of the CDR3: TGCAGCGTTGGAGGTAGGGGGGACATTCAGTACTTC.

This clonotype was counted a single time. DNA for the CDR3: TGCGCCAGCAGCCAAGAACACCAGAGCAATCAGCCCCAGCATTTT. This codes for CASSQEHQSNQPQHF. This chain uses TRBV4-1 with TRBJ1-5, with D unclear. V was cut by 0 bases and J by 1 base, with 7 bases left in between. This CDR3 contains 15 residues. CDR1 is MGHRA and CDR2 is YSYEKL in the germline V gene.

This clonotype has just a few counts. In DNA form, the CDR3 reads TGCGCCAGCAGCCCGGACAGGGGGCAGAACACTGAAGCTTTCTTT. This gives the protein CASSPDRGQNTEAFF. The chain recombines TRBV4-1 with TRBJ1-1; TRBD1 matches 11 bases. Germline V CDR1 and CDR2: MGHRA, YSYEKL. CDR3 length: 15 residues. J lost 1 base, V lost 4 bases, and 2 bases had no gene match.

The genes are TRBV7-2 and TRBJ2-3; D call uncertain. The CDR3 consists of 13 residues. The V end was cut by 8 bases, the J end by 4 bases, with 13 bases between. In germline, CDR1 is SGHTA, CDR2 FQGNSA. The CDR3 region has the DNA TGTGCCAGCTCCTCAACCCTAGCAGATACGCAGTATTTT. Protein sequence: CASSSTLADTQYF.

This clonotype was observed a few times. The CDR3 loop reads CASSSGLALGDTQYF. The CDR3 nucleotides are TGTGCCAGCAGCTCGGGACTAGCGCTGGGGGATACGCAGTATTTT. This chain links TRBV7-2 with TRBJ2-3; 10 nucleotides align to TRBD2. This CDR3 spans 15 amino acids. Per germline, CDR1 SGHTA and CDR2 FQGNSA. Unmatched junction bases numbered 7, after V lost 4 bases and J lost 6 bases.

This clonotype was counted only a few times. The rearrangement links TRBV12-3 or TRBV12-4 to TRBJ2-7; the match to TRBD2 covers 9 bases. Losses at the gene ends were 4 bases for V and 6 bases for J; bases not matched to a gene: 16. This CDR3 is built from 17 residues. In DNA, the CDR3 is TGTGCCAGCAGTTCCATATTTCCAGCGGGAGGAGTCGGCGAGCAGTACTTC. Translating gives CASSSIFPAGGVGEQYF.

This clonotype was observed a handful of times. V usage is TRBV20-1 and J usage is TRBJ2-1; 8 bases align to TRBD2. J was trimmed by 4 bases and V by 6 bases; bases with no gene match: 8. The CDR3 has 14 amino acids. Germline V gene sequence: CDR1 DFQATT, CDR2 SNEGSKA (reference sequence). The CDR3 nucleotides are TGCAGTGCCTCCCTCGCGGGGGGTTACAATGAGCAGTTCTTC. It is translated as CSASLAGGYNEQFF.